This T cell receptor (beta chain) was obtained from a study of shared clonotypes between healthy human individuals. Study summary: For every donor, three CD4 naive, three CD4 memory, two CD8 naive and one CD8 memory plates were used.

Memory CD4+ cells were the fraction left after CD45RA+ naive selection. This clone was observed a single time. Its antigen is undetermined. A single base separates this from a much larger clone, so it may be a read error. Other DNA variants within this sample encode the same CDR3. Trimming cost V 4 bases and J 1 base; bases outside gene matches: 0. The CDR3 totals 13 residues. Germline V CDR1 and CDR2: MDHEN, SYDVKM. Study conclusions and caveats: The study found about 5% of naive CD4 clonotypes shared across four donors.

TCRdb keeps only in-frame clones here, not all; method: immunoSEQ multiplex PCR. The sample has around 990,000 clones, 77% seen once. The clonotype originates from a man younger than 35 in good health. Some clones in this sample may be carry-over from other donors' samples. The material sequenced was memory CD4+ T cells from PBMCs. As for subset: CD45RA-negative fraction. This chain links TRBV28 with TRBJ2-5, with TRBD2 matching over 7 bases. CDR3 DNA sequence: TGTGCCAGCAGTTCTAGCGGCCAAGAGACCCAGTACTTC. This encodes CASSSSGQETQYF.